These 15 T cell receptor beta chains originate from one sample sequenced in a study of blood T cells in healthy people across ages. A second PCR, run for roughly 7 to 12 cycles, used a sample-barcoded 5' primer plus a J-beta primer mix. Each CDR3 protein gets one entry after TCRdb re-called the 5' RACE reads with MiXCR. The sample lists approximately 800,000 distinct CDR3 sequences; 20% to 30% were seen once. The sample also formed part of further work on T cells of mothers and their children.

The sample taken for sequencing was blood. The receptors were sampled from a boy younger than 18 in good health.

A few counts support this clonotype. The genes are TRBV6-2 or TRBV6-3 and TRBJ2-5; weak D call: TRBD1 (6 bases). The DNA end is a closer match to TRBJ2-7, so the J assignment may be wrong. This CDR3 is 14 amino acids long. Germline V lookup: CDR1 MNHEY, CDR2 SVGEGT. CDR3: CATLRDIEAYEQYF. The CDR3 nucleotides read TGTGCCACCCTACGGGACATTGAAGCCTACGAGCAGTACTTC.

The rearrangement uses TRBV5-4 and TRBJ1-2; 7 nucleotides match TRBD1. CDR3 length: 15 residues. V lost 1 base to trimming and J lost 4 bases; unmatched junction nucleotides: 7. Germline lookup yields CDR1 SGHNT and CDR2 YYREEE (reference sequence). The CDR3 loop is CASSLPRGGAYGYTF. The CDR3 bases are TGTGCCAGCAGCTTGCCCCGAGGGGGCGCCTATGGCTACACCTTC.

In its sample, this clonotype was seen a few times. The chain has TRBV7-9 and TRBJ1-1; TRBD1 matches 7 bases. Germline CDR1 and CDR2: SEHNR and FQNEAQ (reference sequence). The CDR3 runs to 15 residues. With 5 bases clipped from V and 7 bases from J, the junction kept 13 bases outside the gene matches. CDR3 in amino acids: CASSEGQRIPNEAFF. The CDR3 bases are TGTGCCAGCAGCGAGGGACAGAGAATACCCAATGAAGCTTTCTTT.

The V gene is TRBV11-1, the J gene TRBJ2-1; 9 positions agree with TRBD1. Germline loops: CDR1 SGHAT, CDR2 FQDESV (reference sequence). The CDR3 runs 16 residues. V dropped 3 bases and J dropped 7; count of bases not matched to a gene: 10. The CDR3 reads CASSLGTGHPRNEQFF. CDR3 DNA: TGTGCCAGCAGCTTGGGGACAGGGCATCCTAGGAATGAGCAGTTCTTC.

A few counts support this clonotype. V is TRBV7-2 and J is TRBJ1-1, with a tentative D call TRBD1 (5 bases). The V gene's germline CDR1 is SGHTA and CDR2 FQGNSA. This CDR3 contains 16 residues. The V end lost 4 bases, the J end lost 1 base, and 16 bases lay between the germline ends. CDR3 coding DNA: TGTGCCAGCAGCTATAGTCCCGGGACGGCGAACACTGAAGCTTTCTTT. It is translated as CASSYSPGTANTEAFF.

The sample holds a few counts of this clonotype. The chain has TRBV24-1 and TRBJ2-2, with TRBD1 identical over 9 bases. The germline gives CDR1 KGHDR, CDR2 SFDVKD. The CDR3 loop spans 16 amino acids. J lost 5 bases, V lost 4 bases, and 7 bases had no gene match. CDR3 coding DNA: TGTGCCACCAGTGAACCGGGACAGGGTCGGACCGGGGAGCTGTTTTTT. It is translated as CATSEPGQGRTGELFF.

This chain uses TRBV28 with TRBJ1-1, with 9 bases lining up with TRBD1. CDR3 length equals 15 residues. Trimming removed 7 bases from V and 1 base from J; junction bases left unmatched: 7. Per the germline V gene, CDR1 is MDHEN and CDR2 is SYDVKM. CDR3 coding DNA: TGTGCCAGCAAATATACAGGGGGCGCGAACACTGAAGCTTTCTTT. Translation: CASKYTGGANTEAFF.

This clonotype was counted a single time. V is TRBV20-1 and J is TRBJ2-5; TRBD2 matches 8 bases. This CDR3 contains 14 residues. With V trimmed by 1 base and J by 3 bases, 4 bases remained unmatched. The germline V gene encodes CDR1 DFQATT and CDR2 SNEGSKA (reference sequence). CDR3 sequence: CSARANSGEETQYF. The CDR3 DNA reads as TGCAGTGCTAGAGCGAATAGCGGGGAAGAGACCCAGTACTTC.

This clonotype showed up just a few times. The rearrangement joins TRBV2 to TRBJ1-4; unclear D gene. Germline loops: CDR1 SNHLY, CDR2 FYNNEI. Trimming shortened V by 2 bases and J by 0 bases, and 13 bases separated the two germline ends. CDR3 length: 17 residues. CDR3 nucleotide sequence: TGTGCCAGCAGTGAACCCCAAACCGGAGCAACTAATGAAAAACTGTTTTTT. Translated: CASSEPQTGATNEKLFF.

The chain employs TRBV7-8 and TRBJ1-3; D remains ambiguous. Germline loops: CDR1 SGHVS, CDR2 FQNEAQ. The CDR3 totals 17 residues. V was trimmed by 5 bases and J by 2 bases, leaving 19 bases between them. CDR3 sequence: CASSGEGAGVAGNTIYF. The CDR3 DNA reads TGTGCCAGCAGCGGAGAGGGAGCCGGGGTAGCTGGAAACACCATATATTTT.

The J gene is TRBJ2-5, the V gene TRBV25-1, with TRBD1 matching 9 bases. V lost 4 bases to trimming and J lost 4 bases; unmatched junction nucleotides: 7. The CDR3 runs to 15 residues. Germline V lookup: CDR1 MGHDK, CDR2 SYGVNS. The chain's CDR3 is CASSVGGTGIETQYF. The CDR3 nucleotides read TGTGCCAGCAGTGTAGGGGGGACAGGGATAGAGACCCAGTACTTC. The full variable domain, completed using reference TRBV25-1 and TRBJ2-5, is EADIYQTPRYLVIGTGKKITLECSQTMGHDKMYWYQQDPGMELHLIHYSYGVNSTEKGDLSSESTVSRIRTEHFPLTLESARPSHTSQYLCASSVGGTGIETQYFGPGTRLLVL.

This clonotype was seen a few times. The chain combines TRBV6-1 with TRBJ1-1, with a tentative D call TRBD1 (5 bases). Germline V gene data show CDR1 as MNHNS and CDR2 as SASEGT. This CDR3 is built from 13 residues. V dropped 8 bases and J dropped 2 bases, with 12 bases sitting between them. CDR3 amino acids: CASASGGNTEAFF. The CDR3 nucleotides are TGTGCCAGCGCGTCTGGGGGAAACACTGAAGCTTTCTTT.

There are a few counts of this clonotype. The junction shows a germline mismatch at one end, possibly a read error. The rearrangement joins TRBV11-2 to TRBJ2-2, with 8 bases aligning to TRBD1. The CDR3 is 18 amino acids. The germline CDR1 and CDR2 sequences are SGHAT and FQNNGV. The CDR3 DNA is TGTGCCAACAGCGAGAGTTTCAGGGGGCGAGCGGAAACCGGGGAGCTGTTTTTT. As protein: CANSESFRGRAETGELFF.

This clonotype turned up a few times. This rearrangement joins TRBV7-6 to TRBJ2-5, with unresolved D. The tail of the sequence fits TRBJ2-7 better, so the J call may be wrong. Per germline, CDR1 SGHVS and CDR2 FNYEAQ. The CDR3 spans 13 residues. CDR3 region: CASSSSSPYEQYF. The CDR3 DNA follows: TGTGCCAGCAGCTCCAGCTCGCCCTACGAGCAGTACTTC.

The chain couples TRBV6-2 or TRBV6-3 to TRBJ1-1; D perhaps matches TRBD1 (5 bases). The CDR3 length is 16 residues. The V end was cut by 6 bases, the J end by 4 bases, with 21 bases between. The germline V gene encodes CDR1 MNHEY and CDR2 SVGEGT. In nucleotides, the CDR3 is TGTGCCAGCAGGATTAGGTGGACACCCCAGAGCACTGAAGCTTTCTTT. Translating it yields CASRIRWTPQSTEAFF.